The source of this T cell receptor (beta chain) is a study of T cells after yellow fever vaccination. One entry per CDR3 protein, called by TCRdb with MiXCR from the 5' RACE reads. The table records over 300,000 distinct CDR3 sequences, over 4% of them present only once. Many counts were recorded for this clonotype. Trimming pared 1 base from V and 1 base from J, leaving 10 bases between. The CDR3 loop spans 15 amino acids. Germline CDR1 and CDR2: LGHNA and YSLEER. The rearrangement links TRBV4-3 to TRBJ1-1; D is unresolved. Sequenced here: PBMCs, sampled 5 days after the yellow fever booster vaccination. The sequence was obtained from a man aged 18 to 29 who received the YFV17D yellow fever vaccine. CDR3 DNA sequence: TGCGCCAGCAGCCAAGTTGTGAACCCGAACACTGAAGCTTTCTTT. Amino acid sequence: CASSQVVNPNTEAFF.